This entry lists 16 T cell receptor beta chains sequenced from one sample in a study of vaccination and CD4 T cells after COVID-19 (dated 2022 in TCRdb). The sample's treatment or condition label, decoded: roughly ten-day PBMC culture with coronavirus spike peptide pools or control peptides (ViraFEST assay). Receptor libraries were prepared by PCR. Sequencing instrument: Illumina iSeq 100. DNA from cultured CD4+ T cells was subjected to TCR sequencing with the Oncomine TCR Beta short-read assay at the Johns Hopkins FTIC core. TCRdb applied fastp at Q25 and MiXCR to the public reads, then kept only in-frame beta chains. CDR3 protein sequences are deduplicated, and each keeps its most common genes and DNA. Here the sample has some 8,300 distinct CDR3 sequences; roughly 56% occur a single time. Around 43% of the sample is taken by the ten largest. Antigens of these TCRs are unknown. The sequenced sample was CD4+ T cells from blood, cultured in vitro. The source of these receptors is a human donor who had recovered from COVID-19.

There are a few counts of this clonotype. The J gene is TRBJ1-6, the V gene TRBV6-5; D is uncertain. This CDR3 has 16 amino acids. The germline V gene has CDR1 MNHEY and CDR2 SVGAGI. Trimming pared 0 bases from V and 5 bases from J, leaving 11 bases between. As DNA, the CDR3 is TGTGCCAGCAGTTACTCGTTGGCAGCACATAATTCACCCCTCCACTTT. It yields the protein CASSYSLAAHNSPLHF.

This clonotype was recorded only once. The rearrangement links TRBV20-1 to TRBJ1-1; tentatively, D is TRBD1 (5 bases). CDR1 DFQATT and CDR2 SNEGSKA come from the germline V gene (reference sequence). The ends were cut back, 0 bases at V and 2 bases at J, with 13 bases in the middle. This CDR3 has 15 residues. CDR3 sequence reads: CSARDQLGPNTEAFF. The CDR3 region has the DNA TGCAGTGCTAGAGATCAATTGGGACCCAACACTGAAGCTTTCTTT.

The rearrangement links TRBV19 to TRBJ1-3; TRBD1 agrees at 7 bases. V lost 8 bases and J lost 0; bases outside the gene matches: 10. There are 16 residues in the CDR3. Germline V CDR1 and CDR2: LNHDA, SQIVND (reference sequence). The CDR3 loop reads CASGRLGQHSGNTIYF. For the CDR3, the DNA is TGTGCCAGTGGGAGACTGGGACAGCACTCTGGAAACACCATATATTTT.

This clonotype was observed a few times. The V and J genes are TRBV11-2 and TRBJ1-2; 8 bases map to TRBD1. Germline loops: CDR1 SGHAT, CDR2 FQNNGV. The CDR3 totals 16 residues. With V trimmed by 5 bases and J by 5 bases, 13 bases remained unmatched. In DNA, the CDR3 is TGTGCCAGCAGCCAAAACACAGGGGGAAAAGGTTATGGCTACACCTTC. Its protein product is CASSQNTGGKGYGYTF.

This clonotype has only a few counts. This chain joins TRBV6-5 and TRBJ2-5; 7 nucleotides line up with TRBD1. V dropped 2 bases and J dropped 2; count of bases not matched to a gene: 2. There are 14 residues in the CDR3. CDR1 MNHEY and CDR2 SVGAGI come from the germline V gene. The CDR3 sequence: CASSYGTVQETQYF. In DNA, the CDR3 is TGTGCCAGCAGTTACGGGACAGTTCAAGAGACCCAGTACTTC.

This clonotype was observed a few times. V usage is TRBV20-1 and J usage is TRBJ1-1; 9 bases are a match to TRBD1. The CDR3 is made up of 13 amino acids. V gave up 3 bases and J gave up 1 base; unmatched junction bases: 0. The V gene's germline CDR1 is DFQATT and CDR2 SNEGSKA (reference sequence). The CDR3 here is CSARDRGNTEAFF. The CDR3 nucleotides read TGCAGTGCTAGGGACAGGGGGAACACTGAAGCTTTCTTT.

Concerning this clonotype: One end of the junction varies from germline; a read error may be responsible. The chain recombines TRBV18 with TRBJ2-7; a weak D match, TRBD2 (6 bases). CDR3 length: 15 residues. Germline V lookup: CDR1 KGHSH, CDR2 LQKENI. The CDR3 loop reads CASSLGPGDTYEQYF. The CDR3, as DNA: TGTGCCAGCTCCCTTGGTCCGGGAGACACCTACGAGCAGTACTTT.

This clonotype was seen more than once but under ten times. This chain links TRBV15 with TRBJ1-1, with unresolved D. Between the trimmed V and J ends, which lost 0 bases and 5 bases, there was a span of 16 bases. The CDR3 covers 16 residues. Per the germline V gene, CDR1 is LNHNV and CDR2 is YYDKDF (reference sequence). CDR3 nucleotides: TGTGCCACCAGCAGAGATCGCGGCATCTTGATGACTGAAGCTTTCTTT. Its translation is CATSRDRGILMTEAFF.

The V gene is TRBV4-1, the J gene TRBJ1-2; possibly TRBD1 for D (5 bases). This CDR3 has 16 amino acids. V was shortened by 2 bases and J by 3 bases, with 16 bases between the two germline ends. CDR1 and CDR2 from the germline V gene are MGHRA and YSYEKL. The DNA for the CDR3 is TGCGCCAGCAGCCAAATAGCCCCCCGGGGGGACTATGGCTACACCTTC. Translation: CASSQIAPRGDYGYTF.

There are a few counts of this clonotype. The chain employs TRBV7-9 and TRBJ2-1, with D hard to call. The CDR3 extends over 14 amino acids. Germline V gene lookup returns CDR1 SEHNR and CDR2 FQNEAQ (reference sequence). The ends were cut back, 0 bases at V and 2 bases at J, with 5 bases in the middle. The CDR3 spells CASSLAWTYNEQFF. The CDR3 DNA reads as TGTGCCAGCAGCTTAGCTTGGACCTACAATGAGCAGTTCTTC.

This chain connects TRBV7-2 to TRBJ1-2, with D possibly being TRBD1 (6 bases). Per germline, CDR1 SGHTA and CDR2 FQGNSA. Trimming took off 3 bases at V and 2 bases at J, with 10 bases between the two ends. The CDR3 has 14 amino acids. The CDR3 protein is CASSFGTTNYGYTF. CDR3 sequence (DNA): TGTGCCAGCAGCTTCGGGACAACCAACTATGGCTACACCTTC.

This chain uses TRBV12-3 or TRBV12-4 with TRBJ2-7; TRBD1 aligns across 10 bases. The CDR3 loop spans 15 amino acids. V lost 5 bases, J lost 5 bases, and 9 bases stayed unmatched. CDR3 DNA: TGTGCCAGCAGTCTCGACAGGGGGCGAATACACGAGCAGTACTTC. Translating it yields CASSLDRGRIHEQYF.

The V gene is TRBV27, the J gene TRBJ1-6; a weak D match, TRBD1 (5 bases). The V gene's germline CDR1 is MNHEY and CDR2 SMNVEV (reference sequence). V lost 0 bases and J 0 bases, leaving 21 bases between the germline ends. This CDR3 spans 21 amino acids. The CDR3 here is CASSLSSSRGRIYSYNSPLHF. In nucleotides, the CDR3 is TGTGCCAGCAGTTTATCAAGTTCGAGGGGCCGGATTTACTCCTATAATTCACCCCTCCACTTT.

The chain couples TRBV30 to TRBJ2-2; TRBD1 matches at 8 bases. Germline CDR1 GTSNPN, CDR2 SVGIG (reference sequence). The CDR3 runs to 16 residues. J lost 3 bases, V lost 0 bases, and 6 bases had no gene match. The CDR3 DNA follows: TGTGCCTGGAGTGTAATCGGGACAGGAGACACCGGGGAGCTGTTTTTT. It is translated as CAWSVIGTGDTGELFF.

The chain employs TRBV30 and TRBJ1-1; D is undetermined. V was clipped by 0 bases and J by 1 base, with 6 bases between them. Germline CDR1 and CDR2: GTSNPN and SVGIG (reference sequence). This CDR3 has 13 amino acids. The CDR3 coding sequence is TGTGCCTGGAGTGTCAGAGAGAACACTGAAGCTTTCTTT. This sequence encodes CAWSVRENTEAFF.

This chain connects TRBV21-1 to TRBJ2-1; the table gives TRBD1 as D, unverified against the DNA. TRBV21-1 is labeled a pseudogene. This CDR3 is 11 amino acids long. In nucleotides, the CDR3 is TGTGCCAGCAGGAACCCCGGGGAGCAGTTCTTC. Translated: CASRNPGEQFF.